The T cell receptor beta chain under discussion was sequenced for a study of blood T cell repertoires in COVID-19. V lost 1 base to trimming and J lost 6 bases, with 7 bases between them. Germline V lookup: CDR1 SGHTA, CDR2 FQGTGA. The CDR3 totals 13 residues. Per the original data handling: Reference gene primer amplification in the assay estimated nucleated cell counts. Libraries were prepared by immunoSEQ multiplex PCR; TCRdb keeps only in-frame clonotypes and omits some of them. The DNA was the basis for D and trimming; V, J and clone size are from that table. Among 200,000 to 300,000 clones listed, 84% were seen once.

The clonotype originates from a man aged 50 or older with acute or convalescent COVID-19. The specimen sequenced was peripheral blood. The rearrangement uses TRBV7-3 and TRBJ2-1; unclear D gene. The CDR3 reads CASSLKAGNEQFF. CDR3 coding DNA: TGTGCCAGCAGCTTAAAAGCAGGCAATGAGCAGTTCTTC.